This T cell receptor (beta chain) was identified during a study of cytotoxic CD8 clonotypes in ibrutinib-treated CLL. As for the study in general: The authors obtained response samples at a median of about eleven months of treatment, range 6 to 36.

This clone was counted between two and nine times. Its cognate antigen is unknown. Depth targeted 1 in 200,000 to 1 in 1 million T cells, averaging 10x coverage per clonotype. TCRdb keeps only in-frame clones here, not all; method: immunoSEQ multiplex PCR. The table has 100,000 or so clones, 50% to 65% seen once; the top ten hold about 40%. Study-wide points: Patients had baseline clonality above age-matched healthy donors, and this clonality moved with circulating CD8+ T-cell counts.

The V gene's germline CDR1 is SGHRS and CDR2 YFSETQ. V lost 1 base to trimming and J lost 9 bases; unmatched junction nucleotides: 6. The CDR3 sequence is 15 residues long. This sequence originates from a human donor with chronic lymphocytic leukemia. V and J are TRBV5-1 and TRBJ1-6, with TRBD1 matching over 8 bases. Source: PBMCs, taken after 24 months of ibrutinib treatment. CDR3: CASSLFRDRLSPLHF. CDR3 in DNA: TGCGCCAGCAGCTTGTTTCGGGACAGGCTTTCACCCCTCCACTTT. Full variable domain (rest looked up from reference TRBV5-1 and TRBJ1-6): KAGVTQTPRYLIKTRGQQVTLSCSPISGHRSVSWYQQTPGQGLQFLFEYFSETQRNKGNFPGRFSGRQFSNSRSEMNVSTLELGDSALYLCASSLFRDRLSPLHFGNGTRLTVT.